One T cell receptor beta chain is described in this entry. Only in-frame clones appear in the TCRdb table, and some are missing; sequencing was by immunoSEQ multiplex PCR. Among fewer than 300,000 clones, roughly 88% were seen once, and the ten largest hold 0.85% to 0.9%. The sample comes from a study of blood T cell repertoires in COVID-19. In the study overall: Sources were T cells, B-cell-depleted T cells, or PBMCs; the material itself was cDNA or gDNA.

Germline CDR1 and CDR2: SEHNR and FQNEAQ (reference sequence). Trimming took 2 bases from V and 5 from J; bases not matched to a gene: 11. The CDR3 loop spans 19 amino acids. What was sequenced was peripheral blood. This sequence was found in a human donor with COVID-19, enrolled during active disease. The donor label of this sample is uncertain. This rearrangement joins TRBV7-9 to TRBJ2-6, with 11 bases identical to TRBD1. CDR3 DNA: TGTGCCAGCAGCTTAAGGTCGGGACAGGGGGTTATTCGGGCCAACGTCCTGACTTTC. Amino acids: CASSLRSGQGVIRANVLTF.